This TCR beta chain comes out of a study of CD8+CD57+ T cells in acquired aplastic anemia. The overall study: Sorting CD4+ and CD8+ cells gave DNA averaging about 3.1 ug. Researchers reported that healthy donors averaged about 10 million reads for CD4+ cells.

Genomic DNA, the template, was used for profiling of the TCR beta VDJ and CDR3. TCRdb called the reads again in MiXCR, with one record for every CDR3 protein. The repertoire holds hundreds of thousands of distinct CDR3 sequences, with 60% to 80% as singletons. With regard to this clonotype: The antigen remains undetermined.

Study-level points and caveats: Roughly 30 CD8+ CDR3 sequences occurred in both the patients and the controls.

The CDR3 is 14 residues long. Germline-derived CDR1 and CDR2 are SGDLS and YYNGEE. Trimming cost V 5 bases and J 6 bases, with 17 bases left between them. This rearrangement joins TRBV9 to TRBJ1-1; maybe TRBD1 (5 bases). The TCR sequence derives from a human donor in good health, serving as a control. The sequenced sample was sorted CD4+, CD8+, or CD8+CD57+ T cells (not recorded which) from PBMCs. The CDR3 here is CASSRGRGGSEAFF. The CDR3 bases are TGTGCCAGCAGTAGGGGCCGGGGGGGGTCTGAAGCTTTCTTT.